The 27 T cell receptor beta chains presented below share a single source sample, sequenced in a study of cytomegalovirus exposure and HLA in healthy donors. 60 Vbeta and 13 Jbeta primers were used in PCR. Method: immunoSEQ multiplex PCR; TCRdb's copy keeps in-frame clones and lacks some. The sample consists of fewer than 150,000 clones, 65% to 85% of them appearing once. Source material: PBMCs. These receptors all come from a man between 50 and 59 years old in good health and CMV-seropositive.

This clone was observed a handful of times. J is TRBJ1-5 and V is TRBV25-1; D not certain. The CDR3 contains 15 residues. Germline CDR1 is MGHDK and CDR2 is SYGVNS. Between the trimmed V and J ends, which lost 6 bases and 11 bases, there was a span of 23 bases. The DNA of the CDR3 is TGTGCCAGCAGCGCTGGGAGGTGGGGTGACGAAGCCCAGCATTTT. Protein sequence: CASSAGRWGDEAQHF.

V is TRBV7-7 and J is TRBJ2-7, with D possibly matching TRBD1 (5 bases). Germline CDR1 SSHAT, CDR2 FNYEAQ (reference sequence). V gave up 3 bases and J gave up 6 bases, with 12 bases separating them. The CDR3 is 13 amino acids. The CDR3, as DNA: TGTGCCAGCAGCTTGGACAACGGTTCCGAGCAGTACTTC. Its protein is CASSLDNGSEQYF. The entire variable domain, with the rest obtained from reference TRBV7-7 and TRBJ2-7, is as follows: GAGVSQSPRYKVTKRGQDVTLRCDPISSHATLYWYQQALGQGPEFLTYFNYEAQPDKSGLPSDRFSAERPEGSISTLTIQRTEQRDSAMYRCASSLDNGSEQYFGPGTRLTVT.

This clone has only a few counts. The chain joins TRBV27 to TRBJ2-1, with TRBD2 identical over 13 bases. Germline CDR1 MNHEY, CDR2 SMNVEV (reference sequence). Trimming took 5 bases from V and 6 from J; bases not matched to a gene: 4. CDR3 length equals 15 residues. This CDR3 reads CASSLRTSGSNEQFF. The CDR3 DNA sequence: TGTGCCAGCAGTCTCCGGACTAGCGGGAGCAATGAGCAGTTCTTC.

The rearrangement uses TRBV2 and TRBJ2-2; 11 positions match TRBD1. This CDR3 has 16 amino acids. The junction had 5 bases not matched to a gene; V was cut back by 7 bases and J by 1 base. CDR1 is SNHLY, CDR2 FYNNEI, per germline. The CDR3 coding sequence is TGTGCCAGCACCGAGGACAGGGGGCAGAACACCGGGGAGCTGTTTTTT. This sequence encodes CASTEDRGQNTGELFF.

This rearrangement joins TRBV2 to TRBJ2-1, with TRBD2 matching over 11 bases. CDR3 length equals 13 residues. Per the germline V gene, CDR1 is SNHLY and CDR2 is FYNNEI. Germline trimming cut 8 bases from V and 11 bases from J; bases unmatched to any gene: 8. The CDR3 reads CASGLTSGIQQFF. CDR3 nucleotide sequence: TGTGCCAGCGGATTGACTAGCGGGATACAGCAGTTCTTC.

This chain's CDR3 is CASRQVSYEQYF. For the CDR3, the DNA is TGTGCCAGCAGACAGGTCTCCTACGAGCAGTACTTC. The chain employs TRBV27 and TRBJ2-7; tentatively, D is TRBD1 (5 bases). Germline V gene lookup returns CDR1 MNHEY and CDR2 SMNVEV (reference sequence). Trimming cost V 6 bases and J 0 bases, with 6 bases left between them. The CDR3 totals 12 residues.

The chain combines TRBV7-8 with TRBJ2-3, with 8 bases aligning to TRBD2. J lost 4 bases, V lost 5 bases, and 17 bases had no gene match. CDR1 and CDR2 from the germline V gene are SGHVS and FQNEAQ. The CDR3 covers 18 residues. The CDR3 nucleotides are TGTGCCAGCAGCCCCGGGACGTCCGGGACTAGGCTCGCAGATACGCAGTATTTT. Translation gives CASSPGTSGTRLADTQYF.

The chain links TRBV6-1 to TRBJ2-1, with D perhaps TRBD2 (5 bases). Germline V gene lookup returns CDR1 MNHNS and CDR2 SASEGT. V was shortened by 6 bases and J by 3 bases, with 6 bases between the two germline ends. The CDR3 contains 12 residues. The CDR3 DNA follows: TGTGCCAGCAGCCGGGACTACAATGAGCAGTTCTTC. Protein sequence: CASSRDYNEQFF.

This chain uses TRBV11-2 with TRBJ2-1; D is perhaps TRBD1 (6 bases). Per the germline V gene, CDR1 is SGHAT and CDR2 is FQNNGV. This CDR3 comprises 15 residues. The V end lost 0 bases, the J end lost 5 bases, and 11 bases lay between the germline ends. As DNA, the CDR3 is TGTGCCAGCAGCTTAGATCCCAGGACAGACAATGAGCAGTTCTTC. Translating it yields CASSLDPRTDNEQFF.

The CDR3 DNA sequence: TGTGCCAGCAGCCGGGGGGTTGGTGAAAAACTGTTTTTT. Its translation: CASSRGVGEKLFF. The V and J genes are TRBV14 and TRBJ1-4; possibly TRBD1 for D (5 bases). Germline V lookup: CDR1 SGHDN, CDR2 FVKESK. V was pared by 4 bases and J by 7 bases, with 10 bases between. The CDR3 is 13 amino acids.

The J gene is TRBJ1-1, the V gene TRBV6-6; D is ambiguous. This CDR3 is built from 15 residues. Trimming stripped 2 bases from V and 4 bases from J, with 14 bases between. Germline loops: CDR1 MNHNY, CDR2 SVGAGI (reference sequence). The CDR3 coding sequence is TGTGCCAGCAGTTACCTGGCCGAGGGTCTCACTGAAGCTTTCTTT. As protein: CASSYLAEGLTEAFF.

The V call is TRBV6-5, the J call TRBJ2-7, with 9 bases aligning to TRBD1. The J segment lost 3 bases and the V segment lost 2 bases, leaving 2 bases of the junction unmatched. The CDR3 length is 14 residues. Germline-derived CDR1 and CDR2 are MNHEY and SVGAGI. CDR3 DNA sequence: TGTGCCAGCAGTTACGGACAGGGGCGCTACGAGCAGTACTTC. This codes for CASSYGQGRYEQYF.

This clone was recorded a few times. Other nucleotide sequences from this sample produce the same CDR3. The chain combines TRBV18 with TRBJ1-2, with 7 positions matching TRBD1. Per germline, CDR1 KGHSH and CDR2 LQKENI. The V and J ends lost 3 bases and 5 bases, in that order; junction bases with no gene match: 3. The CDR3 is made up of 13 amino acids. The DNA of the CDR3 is TGTGCCAGCTCACCGACAGGGAATTATGGCTACACCTTC. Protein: CASSPTGNYGYTF.

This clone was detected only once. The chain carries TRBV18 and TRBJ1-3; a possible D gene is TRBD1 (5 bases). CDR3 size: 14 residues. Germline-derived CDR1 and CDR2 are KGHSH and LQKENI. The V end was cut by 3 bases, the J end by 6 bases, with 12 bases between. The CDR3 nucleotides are TGTGCCAGCTCACCGGGCCCGACAGTAAACACCATATATTTT. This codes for CASSPGPTVNTIYF.

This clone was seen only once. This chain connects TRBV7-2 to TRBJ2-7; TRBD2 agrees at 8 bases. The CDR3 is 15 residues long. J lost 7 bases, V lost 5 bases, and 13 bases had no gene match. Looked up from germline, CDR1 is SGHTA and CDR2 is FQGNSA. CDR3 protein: CASSVRGSGEQEQYF. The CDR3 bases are TGTGCCAGCAGCGTTCGAGGTAGCGGGGAGCAGGAGCAGTACTTC.

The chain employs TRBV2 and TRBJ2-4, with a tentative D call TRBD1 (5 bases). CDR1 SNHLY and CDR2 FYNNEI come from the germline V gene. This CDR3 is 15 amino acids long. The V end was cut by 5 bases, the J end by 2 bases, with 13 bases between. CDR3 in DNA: TGTGCCAGCAGTCCAGGGTTTCCCCCCAAAAACATTCAGTACTTC. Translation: CASSPGFPPKNIQYF.

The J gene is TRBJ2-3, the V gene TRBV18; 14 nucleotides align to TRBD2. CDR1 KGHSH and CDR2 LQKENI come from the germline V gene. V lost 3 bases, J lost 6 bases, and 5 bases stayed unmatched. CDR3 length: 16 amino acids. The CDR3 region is CASSPRTSGGPDTQYF. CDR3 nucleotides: TGTGCCAGCTCACCGCGGACTAGCGGGGGGCCTGATACGCAGTATTTT.

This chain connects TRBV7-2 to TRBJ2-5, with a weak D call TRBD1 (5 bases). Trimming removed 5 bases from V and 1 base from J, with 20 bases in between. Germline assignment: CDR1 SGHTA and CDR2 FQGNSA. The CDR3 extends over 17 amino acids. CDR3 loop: CASSAPPGRATQETQYF. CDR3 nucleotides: TGTGCCAGCAGCGCCCCGCCCGGCAGGGCAACCCAAGAGACCCAGTACTTC. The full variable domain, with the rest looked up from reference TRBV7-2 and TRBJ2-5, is GAGVSQSPSNKVTEKGKDVELRCDPISGHTALYWYRQSLGQGLEFLIYFQGNSAPDKSGLPSDRFSAERTGGSVSTLTIQRTQQEDSAVYLCASSAPPGRATQETQYFGPGTRLLVL.

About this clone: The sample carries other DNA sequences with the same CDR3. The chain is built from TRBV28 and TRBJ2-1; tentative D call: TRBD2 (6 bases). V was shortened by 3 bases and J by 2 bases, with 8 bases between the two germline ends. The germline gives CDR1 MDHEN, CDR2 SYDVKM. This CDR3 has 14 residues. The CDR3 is CASSFGGAYNEQFF. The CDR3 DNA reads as TGTGCCAGCAGTTTTGGAGGGGCCTACAATGAGCAGTTCTTC.

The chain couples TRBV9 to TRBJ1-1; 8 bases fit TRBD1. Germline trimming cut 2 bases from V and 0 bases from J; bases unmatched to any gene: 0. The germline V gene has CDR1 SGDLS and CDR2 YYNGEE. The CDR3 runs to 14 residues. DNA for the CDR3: TGTGCCAGCAGCGTGACAGGGGTGAACACTGAAGCTTTCTTT. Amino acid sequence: CASSVTGVNTEAFF.

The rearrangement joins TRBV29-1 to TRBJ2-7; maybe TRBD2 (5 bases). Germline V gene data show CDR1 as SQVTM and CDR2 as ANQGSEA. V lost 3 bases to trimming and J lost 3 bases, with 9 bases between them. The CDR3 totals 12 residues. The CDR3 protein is CSVDAGGYEQYF. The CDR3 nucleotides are TGCAGCGTTGACGCGGGTGGCTACGAGCAGTACTTC.

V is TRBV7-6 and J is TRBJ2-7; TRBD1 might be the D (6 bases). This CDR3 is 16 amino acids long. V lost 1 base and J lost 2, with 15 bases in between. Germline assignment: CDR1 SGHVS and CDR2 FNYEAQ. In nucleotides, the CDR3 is TGTGCCAGCAGCTTAGGGGACACCGCACCGACCTACGAGCAGTACTTC. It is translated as CASSLGDTAPTYEQYF.

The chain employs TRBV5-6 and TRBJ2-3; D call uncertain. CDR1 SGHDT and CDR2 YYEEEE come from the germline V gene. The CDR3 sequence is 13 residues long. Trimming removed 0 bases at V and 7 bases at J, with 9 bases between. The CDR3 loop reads CASSLANFYTQYF. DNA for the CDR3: TGTGCCAGCAGCTTGGCTAACTTCTATACGCAGTATTTT.

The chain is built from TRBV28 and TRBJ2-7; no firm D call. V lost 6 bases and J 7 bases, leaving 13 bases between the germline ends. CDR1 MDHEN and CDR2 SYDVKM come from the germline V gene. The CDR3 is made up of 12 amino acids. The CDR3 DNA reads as TGTGCCAGCAGCCCCCCTAGACTTGAGCAGTACTTC. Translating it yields CASSPPRLEQYF. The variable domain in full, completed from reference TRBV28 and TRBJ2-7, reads DVKVTQSSRYLVKRTGEKVFLECVQDMDHENMFWYRQDPGLGLRLIYFSYDVKMKEKGDIPEGYSVSREKKERFSLILESASTNQTSMYLCASSPPRLEQYFGPGTRLTVT.

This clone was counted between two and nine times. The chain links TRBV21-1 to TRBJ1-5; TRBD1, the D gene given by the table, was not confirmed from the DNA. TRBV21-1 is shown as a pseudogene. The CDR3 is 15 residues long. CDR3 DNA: TGTGCCAGCAGCTCCCCAGGGGTGAGCAATCAGCCCCAGCATTTT. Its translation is CASSSPGVSNQPQHF.

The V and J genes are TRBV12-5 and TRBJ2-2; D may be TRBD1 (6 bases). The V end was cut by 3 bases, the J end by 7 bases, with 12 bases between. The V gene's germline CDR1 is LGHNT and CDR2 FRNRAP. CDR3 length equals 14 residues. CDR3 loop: CASGLGGRGGELFF. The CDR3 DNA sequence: TGTGCTAGTGGTTTAGGGGGTAGGGGCGGGGAGCTGTTTTTT.

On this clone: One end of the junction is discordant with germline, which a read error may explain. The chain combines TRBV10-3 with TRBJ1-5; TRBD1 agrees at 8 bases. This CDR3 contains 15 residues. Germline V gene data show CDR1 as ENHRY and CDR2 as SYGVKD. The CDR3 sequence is CVISSGQGARQPQHF. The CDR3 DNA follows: TGTGTCATCAGCTCCGGGCAGGGGGCACGTCAGCCCCAGCATTTT.